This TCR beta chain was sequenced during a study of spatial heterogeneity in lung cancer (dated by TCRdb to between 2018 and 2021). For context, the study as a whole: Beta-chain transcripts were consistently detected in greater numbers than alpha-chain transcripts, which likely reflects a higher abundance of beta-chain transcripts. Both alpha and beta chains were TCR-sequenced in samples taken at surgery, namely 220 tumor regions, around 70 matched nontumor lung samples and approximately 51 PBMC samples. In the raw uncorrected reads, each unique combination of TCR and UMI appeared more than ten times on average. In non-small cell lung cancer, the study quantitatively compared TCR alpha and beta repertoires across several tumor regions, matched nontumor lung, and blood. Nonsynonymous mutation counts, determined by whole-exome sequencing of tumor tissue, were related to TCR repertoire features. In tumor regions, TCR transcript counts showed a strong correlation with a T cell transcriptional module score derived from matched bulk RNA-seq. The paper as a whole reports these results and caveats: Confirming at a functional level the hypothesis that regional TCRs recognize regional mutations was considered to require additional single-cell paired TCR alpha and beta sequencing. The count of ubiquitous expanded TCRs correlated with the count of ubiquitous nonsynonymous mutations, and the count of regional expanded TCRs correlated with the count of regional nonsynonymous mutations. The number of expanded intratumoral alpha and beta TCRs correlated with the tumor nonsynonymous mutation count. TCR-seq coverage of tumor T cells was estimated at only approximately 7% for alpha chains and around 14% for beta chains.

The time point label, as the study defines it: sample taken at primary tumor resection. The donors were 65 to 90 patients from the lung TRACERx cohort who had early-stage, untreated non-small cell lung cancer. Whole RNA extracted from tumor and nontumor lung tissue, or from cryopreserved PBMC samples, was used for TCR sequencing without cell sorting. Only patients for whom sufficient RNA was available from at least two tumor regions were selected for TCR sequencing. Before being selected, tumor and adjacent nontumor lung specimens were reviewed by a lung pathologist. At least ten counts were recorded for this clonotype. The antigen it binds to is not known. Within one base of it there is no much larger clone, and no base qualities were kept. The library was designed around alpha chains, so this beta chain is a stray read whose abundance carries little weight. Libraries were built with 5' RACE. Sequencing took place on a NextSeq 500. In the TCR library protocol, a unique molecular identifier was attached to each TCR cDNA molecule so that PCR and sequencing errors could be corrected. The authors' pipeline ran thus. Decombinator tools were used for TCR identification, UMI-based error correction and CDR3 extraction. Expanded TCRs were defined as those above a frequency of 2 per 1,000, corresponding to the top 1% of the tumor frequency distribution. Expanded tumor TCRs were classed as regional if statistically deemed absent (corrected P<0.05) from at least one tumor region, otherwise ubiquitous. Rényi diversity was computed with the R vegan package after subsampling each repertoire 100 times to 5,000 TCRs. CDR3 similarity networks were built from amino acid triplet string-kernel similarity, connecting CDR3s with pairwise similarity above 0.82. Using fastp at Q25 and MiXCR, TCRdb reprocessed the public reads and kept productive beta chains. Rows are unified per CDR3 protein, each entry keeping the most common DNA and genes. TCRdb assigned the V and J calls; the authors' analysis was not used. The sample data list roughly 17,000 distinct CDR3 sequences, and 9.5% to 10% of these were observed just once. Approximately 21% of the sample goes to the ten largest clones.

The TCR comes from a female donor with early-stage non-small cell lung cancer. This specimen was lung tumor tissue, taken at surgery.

CDR3 loop: CATSGISYNSPLHF. The sequenced DNA is TGTGCCACCAGCGGGATCTCCTATAATTCACCCCTCCACTTT. The chain was built from TRBV15 and TRBJ1-6; the D gene is unclear. Deletion took 5 bases off V and 0 bases off J, with a span of 5 bases between the germline ends. The germline V gene (reference sequence) specifies LNHNV as CDR1 and YYDKDF as CDR2. Measured from the cysteine to the phenylalanine, the CDR3 is 14 residues long. Only the CDR3 portion is preserved as DNA: 42 bases, with reading frame beginning at the first base.